The entry that follows covers one TCR beta chain sequence. Its target is unknown. V trimming: 6 bases; J trimming: 8 bases; junction bases outside the gene matches: 9. The CDR3 runs 14 residues. The germline gives CDR1 SNHLY, CDR2 FYNNEI. This sample is part of a study of breast tumors, draining lymph nodes, adjacent tissues. The study's findings and limits: Tumors had less TCR diversity than lymph nodes, more than nontumor tissue. Compared with basal-like, luminal-like tumors shared significantly more repertoire with nontumor tissue. Findings are consistent with lymph node origin and intratumoral expansion of most tumor T cells.

Samples came from axillary lymph nodes draining the breast cancer. TCRdb ran MiXCR on the multiplex PCR reads and lists one entry per CDR3 protein. The sample includes approximately 180,000 distinct CDR3 sequences, roughly a third of them seen just once. This receptor was obtained from a female donor with breast cancer. Some clones in this sample may be carry-over from other donors' samples. Material for sequencing was axillary lymph node tissue. The chain carries TRBV2 and TRBJ1-4; 7 nucleotides align to TRBD1. The DNA of the CDR3 is TGTGCCAGCAGCCAAACAGGGGTACGGGAAAAACTGTTTTTT. This encodes CASSQTGVREKLFF.